These 20 T cell receptor beta chains were all obtained from the same sample, sequenced in a study of T cell responses to AZD1222 COVID-19 vaccine. This table comes from immunoSEQ multiplex PCR, and its TCRdb copy is limited to in-frame clones, with some not included. The sample lists 100,000 to 150,000 clones, 85% to 95% occurring once. The sequenced sample was peripheral blood, obtained on day 0 of AZD1222 vaccination. These receptors came from an adult in good health.

CDR3: CASSSGGTYPLTF. CDR3 nucleotide sequence: TGTGCCAGCAGCTCGGGGGGGACGTACCCTCTCACCTTC. The chain couples TRBV5-6 to TRBJ1-2, with a weak D call TRBD1 (5 bases). The germline V and J ends were trimmed by 3 bases and 13 bases, with 19 bases remaining between them. This CDR3 has 13 amino acids. CDR1 is SGHDT and CDR2 is YYEEEE in the germline V gene.

Written as DNA, the CDR3 is TGTGCCAGCAGCGCAAGACAGCCGCCGGACTACGAGCAGTACTTC. Its translation: CASSARQPPDYEQYF. This sequence joins TRBV3-1 (or the pseudogene TRBV3-2) and TRBJ2-7; maybe TRBD1 (5 bases). Trimming removed 5 bases from V and 3 bases from J, with 17 bases in between. The CDR3 runs 15 residues. Germline-derived CDR1 and CDR2 are LGHDT and YNNKEL (reference sequence).

The chain carries TRBV19 and TRBJ1-1; TRBD1 is a possible D gene (6 bases). Trimming shortened V by 8 bases and J by 6 bases, and 13 bases separated the two germline ends. In germline, CDR1 is LNHDA, CDR2 SQIVND (reference sequence). The CDR3 sequence is 12 residues long. CDR3 in DNA: TGTGCCAGTCTACAGGGCCCGTCTGAAGCTTTCTTT. Translating it yields CASLQGPSEAFF.

The V call is TRBV5-1, the J call TRBJ1-2; 8 bases line up with TRBD1. Trimming cost V 4 bases and J 2 bases; bases outside gene matches: 4. From germline, CDR1 is SGHRS and CDR2 YFSETQ. This CDR3 has 14 amino acids. The CDR3 loop is CASSVGQGNYGYTF. CDR3 nucleotides: TGCGCCAGCAGCGTTGGACAGGGCAACTATGGCTACACCTTC.

The V and J genes are TRBV25-1 and TRBJ1-6, with D possibly matching TRBD1 (5 bases). CDR3 size: 14 residues. The V and J ends lost 4 bases and 7 bases respectively, with 11 bases between them. Germline V gene lookup returns CDR1 MGHDK and CDR2 SYGVNS. CDR3: CASSVPGKNSPLHF. The CDR3 nucleotides are TGTGCCAGCAGTGTCCCAGGGAAAAATTCACCCCTCCACTTT.

This chain links TRBV9 with TRBJ2-1; D is perhaps TRBD2 (7 bases). There are 18 residues in the CDR3. Trimming cost V 0 bases and J 7 bases, with 23 bases left between them. The germline V gene has CDR1 SGDLS and CDR2 YYNGEE. The CDR3 loop is CASSVGEGGMVRGNEQFF. The CDR3 nucleotides are TGTGCCAGCAGCGTAGGGGAGGGGGGCATGGTGAGAGGGAATGAGCAGTTCTTC. Drawing the rest from reference TRBV9 and TRBJ2-1, the complete variable domain is DSGVTQTPKHLITATGQRVTLRCSPRSGDLSVYWYQQSLDQGLQFLIQYYNGEERAKGNILERFSAQQFPDLHSELNLSSLELGDSALYFCASSVGEGGMVRGNEQFFGPGTRLTVL.

V gene TRBV30 combines with J gene TRBJ1-2; maybe TRBD1 (5 bases). Germline V gene sequence: CDR1 GTSNPN, CDR2 SVGIG (reference sequence). This CDR3 region has 13 residues. V lost 3 bases to trimming and J lost 7 bases, with 15 bases between them. The CDR3 reads CAWRGGSKGGYTF. Written as DNA, the CDR3 is TGTGCCTGGAGGGGGGGGAGTAAGGGTGGCTACACCTTC.

The chain is built from TRBV2 and TRBJ2-7; D ambiguous. Trimming removed 6 bases from V and 3 bases from J, with 12 bases in between. The germline V gene has CDR1 SNHLY and CDR2 FYNNEI. CDR3 size: 13 residues. CDR3 region: CASRVGRDYEQYF. The CDR3 DNA reads as TGTGCCAGCAGAGTAGGACGAGACTACGAGCAGTACTTC.

The V call is TRBV7-9, the J call TRBJ2-5; tentatively, D is TRBD2 (7 bases). The germline gives CDR1 SEHNR, CDR2 FQNEAQ (reference sequence). Trimming left V 8 bases short and J 1 base short, with 17 bases between. This CDR3 spans 15 amino acids. CDR3 sequence reads: CASPPRGASQETQYF. CDR3 sequence (DNA): TGTGCCAGCCCCCCTCGGGGGGCCTCCCAAGAGACCCAGTACTTC.

The chain has TRBV7-6 and TRBJ2-7; no definite D call. V gave up 5 bases and J gave up 6 bases, with 17 bases separating them. The CDR3 has 14 amino acids. Germline V gene data show CDR1 as SGHVS and CDR2 as FNYEAQ. The CDR3 nucleotides read TGTGCCAGCAGCCTCAAGTCTGGGTGGGGCGAGCAGTACTTC. It yields the protein CASSLKSGWGEQYF.

The gene calls are TRBV9 and TRBJ2-7; D ambiguous. The V and J ends lost 0 bases and 0 bases respectively, with 16 bases between them. This CDR3 has 17 amino acids. Germline CDR1 is SGDLS and CDR2 is YYNGEE. In DNA, the CDR3 is TGTGCCAGCAGCGTAGATAGTTCGGCAGGTCTCTCCTACGAGCAGTACTTC. It encodes CASSVDSSAGLSYEQYF.

This CDR3 is CASSFPQGQGAGGYTF. The CDR3 nucleotides are TGTGCCAGCAGCTTTCCGCAGGGACAGGGGGCTGGTGGCTACACCTTC. The chain couples TRBV11-1 to TRBJ1-2; the match to TRBD1 covers 12 bases. This CDR3 spans 16 amino acids. Germline V gene data show CDR1 as SGHAT and CDR2 as FQDESV (reference sequence). The trim removed 3 bases at V and 7 bases at J, leaving 9 bases unmatched.

The chain links TRBV6-5 to TRBJ1-2, with D possibly matching TRBD1 (6 bases). This CDR3 comprises 15 residues. Between the trimmed V and J ends, which lost 8 bases and 4 bases, there was a span of 20 bases. The germline V gene encodes CDR1 MNHEY and CDR2 SVGAGI. CDR3 in DNA: TGTGCCAGCTCTGCGGGGGGCGCGACGCCCTATGGCTACACCTTC. Encoded protein: CASSAGGATPYGYTF.

This sequence joins TRBV19 and TRBJ1-6; possible D gene TRBD1, 6 bases. The CDR3 consists of 15 residues. V gave up 4 bases and J gave up 7 bases, with 14 bases separating them. Germline CDR1 and CDR2: LNHDA and SQIVND (reference sequence). The CDR3 nucleotides read TGTGCCAGTAGTACACCAGGGGAACGGAATTCACCCCTCCACTTT. Protein product: CASSTPGERNSPLHF.

The chain has TRBV29-1 and TRBJ1-1; possibly TRBD1 for D (5 bases). Trimming cost V 4 bases and J 4 bases, with 16 bases left between them. Per the germline V gene, CDR1 is SQVTM and CDR2 is ANQGSEA. This CDR3 comprises 14 residues. CDR3 amino acids: CSVVIGAGSTEAFF. CDR3 sequence (DNA): TGCAGCGTTGTCATAGGGGCGGGAAGCACTGAAGCTTTCTTT.

The chain combines TRBV11-2 with TRBJ2-1; D is possibly TRBD2 (6 bases). Germline CDR1 is SGHAT and CDR2 is FQNNGV. CDR3 size: 14 residues. V was pared by 5 bases and J by 5 bases, with 13 bases between. CDR3 residues: CASSLSGLNNEQFF. The DNA of the CDR3 is TGTGCCAGCAGCCTATCGGGACTCAACAATGAGCAGTTCTTC.

This clone turned up a few times. The V gene is TRBV4-3, the J gene TRBJ1-1; no firm D call. CDR3 length: 13 amino acids. Germline CDR1 and CDR2: LGHNA and YSLEER. The V end lost 0 bases, the J end lost 1 base, and 3 bases lay between the germline ends. In nucleotides, the CDR3 is TGCGCCAGCAGCCAAGATGAGAACACTGAAGCTTTCTTT. Protein product: CASSQDENTEAFF.

This chain links TRBV11-2 with TRBJ2-7; 7 positions match TRBD2. This CDR3 is built from 14 residues. The trim removed 0 bases at V and 6 bases at J, leaving 5 bases unmatched. Per the germline V gene, CDR1 is SGHAT and CDR2 is FQNNGV. Written as DNA, the CDR3 is TGTGCCAGCAGCTTAGACGTGGGAGGGACCGAGCAGTACTTC. Protein sequence: CASSLDVGGTEQYF.

The J gene is TRBJ1-5, the V gene TRBV6-5, with TRBD1 matching 10 bases. The CDR3 loop spans 15 amino acids. V was clipped by 0 bases and J by 6 bases; unmatched bases: 2. Germline V gene data show CDR1 as MNHEY and CDR2 as SVGAGI. In DNA form, the CDR3 reads TGTGCCAGCAGTTACTCGGGACAGGGGAGTCAGCCCCAGCATTTT. It specifies CASSYSGQGSQPQHF.

This chain joins TRBV28 and TRBJ1-1; D not certain. Per germline, CDR1 MDHEN and CDR2 SYDVKM. The CDR3 totals 14 residues. Trimming pared 2 bases from V and 0 bases from J, leaving 7 bases between. CDR3: CASSLLLLNTEAFF. Here the CDR3 DNA reads TGTGCCAGCAGTTTACTCCTTCTGAACACTGAAGCTTTCTTT.